A selection of T cell receptor beta chains follows, all from one sample in a study of CD4 T cell repertoires in COVID-19. The protocol was immunoSEQ multiplex PCR, while the TCRdb copy is restricted to in-frame clones and leaves out a portion. The data show approximately 75,000 clones, roughly four fifths seen once. Material: CD4+ T cells from peripheral blood, obtained after recovery from COVID-19. These TCRs come from a human donor who had COVID-19. Each CDR3 is given with its conserved first and last residue. A D gene is named only where the DNA matches it firmly. Where a row states a size, it is once, few, many or the class of an expanded clone; other rows omit it.

j_call cdr3_length d_call v_call clone_size cdr3_aa cdr3_nt
TRBJ1-1 15 NA TRBV14 NA CASSRDVGGDTEAFF TGTGCCAGCAGCCGAGATGTCGGGGGCGACACTGAAGCTTTCTTT
TRBJ1-2 12 NA TRBV19 NA CASSRWADGYTF TGTGCCAGTAGTAGGTGGGCCGATGGCTACACCTTC
TRBJ1-4 13 TRBD1 TRBV10-3 NA CASKDRVNEKLFF TGTGCCAGCAAAGACAGGGTTAATGAAAAACTGTTTTTT
TRBJ1-6 12 NA TRBV3-1/TRBV3-2 NA CATREEGSPLHF TGTGCCACCAGGGAGGAAGGATCACCCCTCCACTTT
TRBJ2-3 13 NA TRBV29-1 NA CSVEGGATDTQYF TGCAGCGTTGAGGGCGGGGCCACAGATACGCAGTATTTT
TRBJ2-5 17 TRBD2 TRBV7-9 NA CASSLPGGRMDQETQYF TGTGCCAGCAGCCTTCCCGGCGGGAGGATGGACCAAGAGACCCAGTACTTC
TRBJ1-1 15 TRBD1 TRBV5-1 NA CASSLGGGLSTEAFF TGCGCCAGCAGCTTGGGAGGGGGCTTAAGCACTGAAGCTTTCTTT
TRBJ2-7 13 TRBD1 TRBV24-1 NA CATSGTGPYEQYF TGTGCCACCAGCGGGACAGGCCCCTACGAGCAGTACTTC
TRBJ2-1 12 TRBD2 TRBV7-2 NA CASSQLAGGPLF TGTGCCAGCAGCCAGCTAGCGGGAGGTCCTCTCTTC
TRBJ1-5 15 TRBD1 TRBV5-4 NA CASSIDRGPNQPQHF TGTGCCAGCAGCATTGACAGGGGTCCCAATCAGCCCCAGCATTTT
TRBJ2-6 18 NA TRBV5-1 NA CASSLDGQLFSGANVLTF TGCGCCAGCAGCTTGGACGGTCAGTTATTCTCTGGGGCCAACGTCCTGACTTTC
TRBJ2-3 14 NA TRBV10-2 NA CASSDGGATDTQYF TGCGCCAGCAGTGATGGGGGAGCCACAGATACGCAGTATTTT
TRBJ2-3 14 NA TRBV2 NA CASSEALLADTQYF TGTGCCAGCAGTGAAGCGCTTCTAGCAGATACGCAGTATTTT
TRBJ1-3 12 NA TRBV5-4 NA CASSQSGNTIYF TGTGCCAGCAGCCAGTCGGGAAACACCATATATTTT
TRBJ2-7 12 NA TRBV11-2 NA CASSFNGGEQYF TGTGCCAGCAGCTTCAATGGAGGCGAGCAGTACTTC
TRBJ2-5 14 NA TRBV5-1 once CASNLEKAQETQYF TGCGCCAGCAATCTTGAGAAGGCGCAAGAGACCCAGTACTTC
TRBJ2-3 15 TRBD2 TRBV6-5 NA CASLAAGVRTDTQYF TGTGCCAGTCTTGCAGCGGGAGTTAGGACAGATACGCAGTATTTT
TRBJ2-7 14 NA TRBV19 NA CASSIDGGAYEQYF TGTGCCAGTAGTATAGACGGCGGGGCCTACGAGCAGTACTTC
TRBJ2-3 13 TRBD1 TRBV6-5 NA CASRGTVTDTQYF TGTGCCAGCAGAGGGACAGTCACAGATACGCAGTATTTT
TRBJ2-7 14 NA TRBV19 NA CASSIQGTPYEQYF TGTGCCAGTAGTATCCAGGGTACCCCCTACGAGCAGTACTTC
TRBJ2-2 14 TRBD2 TRBV6-5 NA CASGRRGGGGELFF TGTGCCAGCGGAAGGCGGGGGGGTGGCGGGGAGCTGTTTTTT
TRBJ2-5 14 NA TRBV3-1/TRBV3-2 NA CASSQGGSPETQYF TGTGCCAGCAGCCAAGGAGGAAGCCCAGAGACCCAGTACTTC
TRBJ2-7 13 NA TRBV18 NA CASSLNRDDEQYF TGTGCCAGCTCCCTCAACAGGGACGACGAGCAGTACTTC
TRBJ1-4 13 NA TRBV27 NA CASSPWTDEKLFF TGTGCCAGCAGTCCCTGGACAGATGAAAAACTGTTTTTT